This T cell receptor beta chain originates from a study of T cells after yellow fever vaccination. Across the whole study: The SMART-Seq v4 Ultra Low Input method served to prepare the low-cell-number fractions. General study findings and limits: Highly abundant clonotypes carried over from the bulk population could end up in FACS-sorted repertoires as contaminants.

UMIs and a universal primer site were added when TCR cDNA was made by 5'RACE template switching. Via MiXCR, TCRdb re-called the 5' RACE reads, giving one row per CDR3 protein. Of about 340,000 distinct CDR3 sequences in the sample, 3% to 4.5% are singletons; the top ten hold 20% to 25%. This clonotype was found a few times. The target antigen is unknown. CDR1 and CDR2 (germline): MNHEY, SVGAGI. This CDR3 spans 13 amino acids. With V trimmed by 8 bases and J by 1 base, 4 bases remained unmatched. This receptor was identified in a man between 18 and 29 years old who received the YFV17D yellow fever vaccine. The rearrangement links TRBV6-5 to TRBJ1-1; 7 bases fit TRBD1. Sequences were derived from PBMCs, sampled 5 days after the yellow fever booster vaccination. CDR3 region: CASLDRANTEAFF. Written as DNA, the CDR3 is TGTGCCAGCCTCGACAGGGCGAACACTGAAGCTTTCTTT.